The 11 T cell receptor beta chains listed next were all sequenced from one sample in a study of shared T cell receptors in the human thymus (TCRdb year 2021). The library came from the immunoSEQ multiplex PCR assay. TCRdb's version of the immuneACCESS table is confined to in-frame rearrangements and falls short of the full clone set. An unresolved V gene accounts for under half of the shortfall where checked; the remainder is of unknown origin. The sample table records more than 300,000 clones; over 90% of these occur just once. Of the sample, approximately 0.02% falls within the top ten clones. The sequencing sample was made of thymocytes. All receptors come from a human donor.

The J gene is TRBJ2-7, the V gene TRBV6-5, with D hard to call. This CDR3 is 9 amino acids long. Germline V gene data show CDR1 as MNHEY and CDR2 as SVGAGI. V lost 2 bases and J 7 bases, leaving 0 bases between the germline ends. The CDR3 loop is CASSYEQYF. The DNA for the CDR3 is TGTGCCAGCAGTTACGAGCAGTACTTC.

The chain employs TRBV30 and TRBJ2-1; 12 bases map to TRBD2. The CDR3 has 18 amino acids. CDR1 and CDR2 from the germline V gene are GTSNPN and SVGIG (reference sequence). Trimming removed 5 bases from V and 1 base from J; junction bases left unmatched: 12. The CDR3 loop is CAWELAGGLILSYNEQFF. The CDR3, as DNA: TGTGCCTGGGAGCTAGCGGGAGGGCTGATACTTTCCTACAATGAGCAGTTCTTC.

V is TRBV6-5 and J is TRBJ2-7, with D possibly called TRBD1 or TRBD2 (6 bases each). There are 15 residues in the CDR3. V was shortened by 7 bases and J by 5 bases, with 21 bases between the two germline ends. Germline assignment: CDR1 MNHEY and CDR2 SVGAGI. The CDR3 DNA is TGTGCCAGCAATCAAGGGGGGCTGGAGAGCGACGAGCAGTACTTC. It is translated as CASNQGGLESDEQYF.

This chain joins TRBV11-2 and TRBJ2-5; 11 positions agree with TRBD2. V shed 3 bases, J shed 5 bases, and the junction held 14 bases outside the gene matches. The germline V gene has CDR1 SGHAT and CDR2 FQNNGV. This CDR3 comprises 18 residues. The CDR3 reads CASSLAGTSGGKVETQYF. CDR3 DNA sequence: TGTGCCAGCAGCTTGGCTGGGACTAGCGGCGGAAAGGTGGAGACCCAGTACTTC.

This clone came up a few times. The chain carries TRBV21-1 and TRBJ1-5; TRBD1 was called by the table and not checked on the DNA. TRBV21-1 is classified as a pseudogene. The CDR3 is 16 residues long. The CDR3 nucleotides read TGTGCCAGCAGAACGGGACAGGGGGCTCGGAATCAGCCCCAGCATTTT. Its translation is CASRTGQGARNQPQHF.

V and J are TRBV29-1 and TRBJ1-2; D ambiguous. CDR1 is SQVTM, CDR2 ANQGSEA, per germline. V lost 4 bases and J lost 0, with 6 bases in between. The CDR3 extends over 12 amino acids. The CDR3 protein is CSVVPANYGYTF. The CDR3 DNA follows: TGCAGCGTTGTCCCAGCTAACTATGGCTACACCTTC.

The chain uses TRBV7-6 and TRBJ2-5, with a possible D match to TRBD2 (7 bases). Germline CDR1 SGHVS, CDR2 FNYEAQ. V lost 4 bases and J lost 5, with 14 bases in between. The CDR3 is 14 residues long. CDR3 amino acids: CASSSLRGGETQYF. The CDR3 nucleotides are TGTGCCAGCAGCTCACTAAGGGGGGGGGAGACCCAGTACTTC.

The rearrangement joins TRBV2 to TRBJ2-6; 10 nucleotides align to TRBD2. The CDR3 runs to 21 residues. The germline CDR1 and CDR2 sequences are SNHLY and FYNNEI. The ends lost 4 bases at V and 2 bases at J; junction bases unmatched: 17. The CDR3 reads CASSVTGSRAGGPPGANVLTF. In DNA, the CDR3 is TGTGCCAGCAGTGTGACAGGGTCGAGAGCGGGAGGGCCGCCTGGGGCCAACGTCCTGACTTTC. Full variable domain (outside the CDR3, taken from reference TRBV2 and TRBJ2-6): EPEVTQTPSHQVTQMGQEVILRCVPISNHLYFYWYRQILGQKVEFLVSFYNNEISEKSEIFDDQFSVERPDGSNFTLKIRSTKLEDSAMYFCASSVTGSRAGGPPGANVLTFGAGSRLTVL.

The chain joins TRBV14 to TRBJ1-2; no clear D gene. V lost 3 bases to trimming and J lost 3 bases, with 17 bases between them. The germline CDR1 and CDR2 sequences are SGHDN and FVKESK. CDR3 length: 16 residues. The chain's CDR3 is CASSHSPGSGDYGYTF. CDR3 sequence (DNA): TGTGCCAGCAGCCACAGCCCGGGTAGTGGCGACTATGGCTACACCTTC. The full variable domain, completed using reference TRBV14 and TRBJ1-2, is EAGVTQFPSHSVIEKGQTVTLRCDPISGHDNLYWYRRVMGKEIKFLLHFVKESKQDESGMPNNRFLAERTGGTYSTLKVQPAELEDSGVYFCASSHSPGSGDYGYTFGSGTRLTVV.

The chain combines TRBV11-3 with TRBJ2-1, with 7 bases lining up with TRBD1. The CDR3 has 15 amino acids. The J segment lost 7 bases and the V segment lost 5 bases, leaving 11 bases of the junction unmatched. Per the germline V gene, CDR1 is SGHNT and CDR2 is YENEEA. CDR3 in amino acids: CASSVRRTGQNEQFF. The CDR3, as DNA: TGTGCCAGCAGCGTCAGGCGGACAGGTCAAAATGAGCAGTTCTTC.

The chain employs TRBV28 and TRBJ1-5; D not certain. Germline loops: CDR1 MDHEN, CDR2 SYDVKM. V shed 1 base and J shed 5 bases, with 12 bases lying between them. The CDR3 totals 15 residues. The CDR3 DNA reads as TGTGCCAGCAGTTTATCTCACACAACTCATCAGCCCCAGCATTTT. The encoded protein is CASSLSHTTHQPQHF. Full variable domain (remainder filled in from reference TRBV28 and TRBJ1-5): DVKVTQSSRYLVKRTGEKVFLECVQDMDHENMFWYRQDPGLGLRLIYFSYDVKMKEKGDIPEGYSVSREKKERFSLILESASTNQTSMYLCASSLSHTTHQPQHFGDGTRLSIL.